A single sample gave rise to the 29 T cell receptor beta chains below, sequenced in a study of beta chain features in type 1 diabetes. The study's findings and limits: Type 1 diabetes patients had moderately but significantly shorter TCRB CDR3s in all four CD4+ subsets.

The isolated RNA, all of it, was reverse transcribed, so expressed TCRB transcripts were what got sequenced. The assay was immunoSEQ multiplex PCR, and TCRdb's table has in-frame clones only and misses some. The sample holds hundreds of thousands of clones; 14% to 15% are singletons and the top ten take less than 0.02%. These TCRs' antigens remain unknown. Material for sequencing was naive CD4+ T cells from blood. These receptors were taken from a man in his late teens or twenties with type 1 diabetes.

The chain carries TRBV18 and TRBJ1-1; 7 bases match TRBD1. J lost 1 base, V lost 4 bases, and 0 bases had no gene match. Germline lookup yields CDR1 KGHSH and CDR2 LQKENI. CDR3 size: 13 residues. The CDR3 loop reads CASSRTGNTEAFF. In DNA, the CDR3 is TGTGCCAGCTCACGGACAGGGAACACTGAAGCTTTCTTT.

The chain couples TRBV5-1 to TRBJ1-6, with TRBD1 as a possible D gene (6 bases). The CDR3 length is 14 residues. V was shortened by 4 bases and J by 7 bases, with 12 bases between the two germline ends. The germline gives CDR1 SGHRS, CDR2 YFSETQ. The CDR3 here is CASSPQGWNSPLHF. The CDR3 nucleotides are TGCGCCAGCAGCCCGCAGGGGTGGAATTCACCCCTCCACTTT.

The chain recombines TRBV7-2 with TRBJ2-1; D is perhaps TRBD2 (5 bases). The V and J ends lost 5 bases and 2 bases respectively, with 13 bases between them. The CDR3 extends over 15 amino acids. Germline values: CDR1 SGHTA, CDR2 FQGNSA. The CDR3 nucleotides read TGTGCCAGCAGCCCCTGGGAGTCCCCCTACAATGAGCAGTTCTTC. It specifies CASSPWESPYNEQFF. The entire variable domain, with the rest obtained from reference TRBV7-2 and TRBJ2-1, is as follows: GAGVSQSPSNKVTEKGKDVELRCDPISGHTALYWYRQSLGQGLEFLIYFQGNSAPDKSGLPSDRFSAERTGGSVSTLTIQRTQQEDSAVYLCASSPWESPYNEQFFGPGTRLTVL.

J is TRBJ1-5 and V is TRBV28; 7 bases line up with TRBD1. The V and J ends lost 3 bases and 7 bases, in that order; junction bases with no gene match: 6. The CDR3 sequence is 14 residues long. The germline gives CDR1 MDHEN, CDR2 SYDVKM. The CDR3 DNA reads TGTGCCAGCAGTTTCCTACAGGGGAAACAGCCCCAGCATTTT. Translation: CASSFLQGKQPQHF.

The rearrangement joins TRBV6-5 to TRBJ2-3; D gene uncertain. The CDR3 has 13 amino acids. The germline V gene has CDR1 MNHEY and CDR2 SVGAGI. V shed 0 bases and J shed 5 bases, with 6 bases lying between them. This CDR3 reads CASSYSKRDTQYF. CDR3 coding DNA: TGTGCCAGCAGTTACTCGAAGAGAGATACGCAGTATTTT.

In this sample, this clone turned up a few times. The chain has TRBV29-1 and TRBJ1-1, with TRBD1 as a possible D gene (6 bases). CDR1 is SQVTM and CDR2 is ANQGSEA in the germline V gene. Trimming removed 6 bases at V and 0 bases at J, with 17 bases between. This CDR3 spans 15 amino acids. As DNA, the CDR3 is TGCAGCGTCGAGAACAGGGTTGCTATGAACACTGAAGCTTTCTTT. Amino acid sequence: CSVENRVAMNTEAFF.

The chain uses TRBV11-2 and TRBJ2-7, with 9 bases aligning to TRBD2. Trimming took 3 bases from V and 4 from J; bases not matched to a gene: 7. Germline V lookup: CDR1 SGHAT, CDR2 FQNNGV. The CDR3 runs 15 residues. The CDR3 protein is CASSFVRTSVYEQYF. For the CDR3, the DNA is TGTGCCAGCAGCTTTGTACGGACTAGCGTTTACGAGCAGTACTTC.

Only a few counts were recorded for this clone. CDR3 region: CAWSVTGSQAFF. The CDR3 DNA reads TGTGCCTGGAGTGTAACGGGGTCCCAAGCTTTCTTT. The V call is TRBV30, the J call TRBJ1-1; no clear D gene. CDR3 length: 12 residues. Trimming removed 0 bases at V and 9 bases at J, with 11 bases between. The V gene's germline CDR1 is GTSNPN and CDR2 SVGIG (reference sequence).

This clone was counted between two and nine times. The rearrangement joins TRBV7-9 to TRBJ2-5, with D possibly being TRBD2 (5 bases). The CDR3 sequence is 13 residues long. Trimming shortened V by 4 bases and J by 2 bases, and 8 bases separated the two germline ends. Germline CDR1 SEHNR, CDR2 FQNEAQ (reference sequence). The CDR3 here is CASSSDFQETQYF. CDR3 bases: TGTGCCAGCAGCTCGGACTTTCAAGAGACCCAGTACTTC.

This clone was recorded a few times. The rearrangement uses TRBV9 and TRBJ2-7; the D is unclear. The CDR3 contains 14 residues. Germline V CDR1 and CDR2: SGDLS, YYNGEE. The V and J ends lost 3 bases and 0 bases respectively, with 10 bases between them. The DNA of the CDR3 is TGTGCCAGCAGCGCTAGACTGCTCTCCTACGAGCAGTACTTC. It specifies CASSARLLSYEQYF.

The table lists this clone with a few counts. This rearrangement joins TRBV30 to TRBJ2-2; D remains unclear. This CDR3 region has 12 residues. CDR1 and CDR2 from the germline V gene are GTSNPN and SVGIG (reference sequence). The germline V and J ends were trimmed by 3 bases and 6 bases, with 8 bases remaining between them. The CDR3 is CAWSGFAGELFF. The CDR3 region has the DNA TGTGCCTGGAGCGGTTTCGCCGGGGAGCTGTTTTTT.

V gene TRBV28 combines with J gene TRBJ1-1, with 9 bases fitting TRBD1. After removal of 6 bases from V and 1 base from J, the junction contained 3 bases not matched to a gene. The CDR3 is made up of 14 amino acids. Germline CDR1 MDHEN, CDR2 SYDVKM. DNA of the CDR3: TGTGCCAGCAGGACACAGGGGGCGAACACTGAAGCTTTCTTT. Translated, it gives CASRTQGANTEAFF. Combining the CDR3 with reference TRBV28 and TRBJ1-1 gives the whole variable domain DVKVTQSSRYLVKRTGEKVFLECVQDMDHENMFWYRQDPGLGLRLIYFSYDVKMKEKGDIPEGYSVSREKKERFSLILESASTNQTSMYLCASRTQGANTEAFFGQGTRLTVV.

This clone was counted between two and nine times. The J gene is TRBJ2-5, the V gene TRBV9, with 7 positions matching TRBD1. The junction had 3 bases not matched to a gene; V was cut back by 4 bases and J by 0 bases. The germline V gene has CDR1 SGDLS and CDR2 YYNGEE. The CDR3 covers 14 residues. The CDR3 DNA is TGTGCCAGCAGCCTGGGACAGAACCAAGAGACCCAGTACTTC. Translated: CASSLGQNQETQYF.

This clone appeared a few times. J is TRBJ1-1 and V is TRBV29-1; the match to TRBD1 covers 7 bases. J lost 3 bases, V lost 6 bases, and 7 bases had no gene match. The germline gives CDR1 SQVTM, CDR2 ANQGSEA. CDR3 length equals 13 residues. As DNA, the CDR3 is TGCAGCGTAGGGACAGACCCCTACACTGAAGCTTTCTTT. As protein: CSVGTDPYTEAFF.

This clone was recorded a few times. This chain links TRBV5-6 with TRBJ2-7; D might be TRBD1 (6 bases). The V end lost 3 bases, the J end lost 9 bases, and 22 bases lay between the germline ends. The CDR3 runs 15 residues. The V gene's germline CDR1 is SGHDT and CDR2 YYEEEE. CDR3: CASSSTHRTVQRQYF. CDR3 DNA: TGTGCCAGCAGCTCCACTCACCGGACAGTTCAAAGGCAGTACTTC. The whole variable domain, remainder taken from reference TRBV5-6 and TRBJ2-7, is DAGVTQSPTHLIKTRGQQVTLRCSPKSGHDTVSWYQQALGQGPQFIFQYYEEEERQRGNFPDRFSGHQFPNYSSELNVNALLLGDSALYLCASSSTHRTVQRQYFGPGTRLTVT.

The chain uses TRBV7-9 and TRBJ1-1; TRBD1 might be the D (5 bases). Per the germline V gene, CDR1 is SEHNR and CDR2 is FQNEAQ (reference sequence). The germline V and J ends were trimmed by 6 bases and 2 bases, with 13 bases remaining between them. CDR3 size: 14 residues. The CDR3 nucleotides read TGTGCCAGCAGTAGTTTCAGGGTTAACACTGAAGCTTTCTTT. It encodes CASSSFRVNTEAFF.

This clone was detected only a few times. The chain combines TRBV30 with TRBJ2-1; maybe TRBD2 (6 bases). There are 14 residues in the CDR3. The germline V gene has CDR1 GTSNPN and CDR2 SVGIG (reference sequence). Trimming stripped 3 bases from V and 2 bases from J, with 11 bases between. The CDR3 loop is CAWSRGSPYNEQFF. DNA of the CDR3: TGTGCCTGGAGCCGGGGGTCCCCCTACAATGAGCAGTTCTTC. Full variable domain (outside the CDR3, taken from reference TRBV30 and TRBJ2-1): SQTIHQWPATLVQPVGSPLSLECTVEGTSNPNLYWYRQAAGRGLQLLFYSVGIGQISSEVPQNLSASRPQDRQFILSSKKLLLSDSGFYLCAWSRGSPYNEQFFGPGTRLTVL.

This clone occurred a few times. This sequence joins TRBV7-2 and TRBJ2-4, with TRBD2 as a possible D gene (7 bases). From germline, CDR1 is SGHTA and CDR2 FQGNSA. The CDR3 consists of 15 residues. Trimming took 2 bases from V and 1 from J, leaving 9 bases between them. The CDR3 sequence is CASSLKGGAKNIQYF. The DNA for the CDR3 is TGTGCCAGCAGCTTAAAGGGGGGGGCCAAAAACATTCAGTACTTC.

The chain couples TRBV5-1 to TRBJ2-1, with no clear D. Trimming took 1 base from V and 4 from J, leaving 12 bases between them. Looked up from germline, CDR1 is SGHRS and CDR2 is YFSETQ. CDR3 length: 15 amino acids. CDR3 region: CASSLSTENYNEQFF. The CDR3 region has the DNA TGCGCCAGCAGCTTGTCGACGGAGAATTACAATGAGCAGTTCTTC.

The chain has TRBV5-1 and TRBJ2-7; 9 bases line up with TRBD1. The CDR3 sequence is 15 residues long. V was pared by 0 bases and J by 2 bases, with 3 bases of the junction left unmatched. Per germline, CDR1 SGHRS and CDR2 YFSETQ. The CDR3 nucleotides read TGCGCCAGCAGCTTGGGGACAGGGGCCACCTACGAGCAGTACTTC. It codes for CASSLGTGATYEQYF.

The chain carries TRBV28 and TRBJ2-7; D unresolved. Deletions cut 6 bases from V and 2 bases from J, with 14 bases between. The CDR3 length is 14 residues. Germline V CDR1 and CDR2: MDHEN, SYDVKM. The CDR3 protein is CASSLTAVAYEQYF. The CDR3 region has the DNA TGTGCCAGCAGCCTCACAGCCGTAGCCTACGAGCAGTACTTC.

This clone was seen at least ten times. J is TRBJ2-1 and V is TRBV21-1; the D call of TRBD1 is as the table states it, not checked on the DNA. TRBV21-1 is shown as a pseudogene. The CDR3 loop spans 13 amino acids. CDR3 coding DNA: TGTGCCAGCAGCAAACAGCGTCGGACAGGCAAGTTCTTC. It translates to CASSKQRRTGKFF.

The chain uses TRBV30 and TRBJ2-7; D not resolved. Germline loops: CDR1 GTSNPN, CDR2 SVGIG (reference sequence). Trimming left V 0 bases short and J 5 bases short, with 8 bases between. CDR3 size: 12 residues. The CDR3 region has the DNA TGTGCCTGGAGTGTACATGGTCACGAGCAGTACTTC. It translates to CAWSVHGHEQYF. The full variable domain, completed using reference TRBV30 and TRBJ2-7, is SQTIHQWPATLVQPVGSPLSLECTVEGTSNPNLYWYRQAAGRGLQLLFYSVGIGQISSEVPQNLSASRPQDRQFILSSKKLLLSDSGFYLCAWSVHGHEQYFGPGTRLTVT.

The rearrangement links TRBV6-6 to TRBJ2-2, with 8 bases aligning to TRBD1. From germline, CDR1 is MNHNY and CDR2 SVGAGI (reference sequence). The CDR3 extends over 16 amino acids. With V trimmed by 4 bases and J by 4 bases, 8 bases remained unmatched. CDR3 nucleotide sequence: TGTGCCAGCAGTTCATGGACAGGGCCTGGCACCGGGGAGCTGTTTTTT. Its protein is CASSSWTGPGTGELFF.

The chain recombines TRBV9 with TRBJ2-3, with 7 nucleotides matching TRBD2. The CDR3 covers 16 residues. The V gene's germline CDR1 is SGDLS and CDR2 YYNGEE. The trim removed 3 bases at V and 4 bases at J, leaving 11 bases unmatched. CDR3 in amino acids: CASSGRGGTGADTQYF. CDR3 in DNA: TGTGCCAGCAGCGGCCGCGGGGGTACAGGCGCAGATACGCAGTATTTT.

This clone was seen more than once but under ten times. The DNA for the CDR3 is TGTGCCAGCAGGGACCGCACACTAGCGGGGGCTCCAAGGCGGTTCTTC. Protein sequence: CASRDRTLAGAPRRFF. The chain is built from TRBV2 and TRBJ2-1; 11 bases map to TRBD2. V lost 6 bases and J lost 15; bases outside the gene matches: 19. This CDR3 comprises 16 residues. Germline CDR1 is SNHLY and CDR2 is FYNNEI.

This clone was found a few times. The rearrangement links TRBV11-2 to TRBJ1-1, with a weak D call TRBD1 (5 bases). There are 15 residues in the CDR3. From germline, CDR1 is SGHAT and CDR2 FQNNGV. Trimming removed 4 bases from V and 0 bases from J, with 12 bases in between. The CDR3 loop is CASSYAGGMNTEAFF. The CDR3 nucleotides read TGTGCCAGCAGCTATGCGGGGGGGATGAACACTGAAGCTTTCTTT.

This clone turned up a few times. The rearrangement uses TRBV4-3 and TRBJ1-2; D is uncertain. Trimming removed 5 bases from V and 0 bases from J, with 13 bases in between. Looked up from germline, CDR1 is LGHNA and CDR2 is YSLEER. The CDR3 runs 15 residues. Here the CDR3 DNA reads TGCGCCAGCAGCGGGAGCGACGGTCCTAACTATGGCTACACCTTC. Its protein is CASSGSDGPNYGYTF.

The V call is TRBV30, the J call TRBJ2-1, with D possibly TRBD2 on 6 matching bases. Deletions cut 1 base from V and 0 bases from J, with 13 bases between. CDR3 length equals 16 residues. Germline V gives CDR1 GTSNPN, CDR2 SVGIG (reference sequence). CDR3 sequence: CAWSDPGLSSYNEQFF. The CDR3, as DNA: TGTGCCTGGAGTGATCCGGGACTGAGCTCCTACAATGAGCAGTTCTTC.